These T cell receptor beta chains were read from a single sample in a study of T cells in Graves' hyperthyroidism and ophthalmopathy. From the multiplex PCR reads, TCRdb called clonotypes with MiXCR, one entry per CDR3 protein. The data hold about 600,000 distinct CDR3 sequences, with 14% observed a single time. Source material: blood. The receptors shown here come from a woman in her forties or fifties with Graves' ophthalmopathy. Each CDR3 is given with its conserved first and last residue.

CDR3 length	V gene	CDR3 protein
15	TRBV20-1	CSARRLVNSYNEQFF
15	TRBV7-9	CASSLGAAGNTEAFF
17	TRBV15	CATSSTYPGLAFNEQFF
17	TRBV12-3/TRBV12-4	CASSGGILAGVRDEQYF
18	TRBV5-1	CASSPYNLAGSSYNEQFF
17	TRBV10-3	CAISPRTGGSGANVLTF
14	TRBV18	CASSRGFPGYEQYF
17	TRBV18	CASSPPLGQLINTEAFF
13	TRBV28	CATGDREYLSLHF
15	TRBV4-3	CASSQGPRWPYEQYF
16	TRBV7-2	CASSLLAGGGLETQYF
13	TRBV30	CARRDTGANVLTF
14	TRBV3-1	CASSQDEHNNEQFF
16	TRBV9	CASSGGLTGNYNEQFF
14	TRBV4-1	CASSIGRSSYEQYF
13	TRBV5-6	CASSLQGEQPQHF
14	TRBV29-1	CSANRDSGPGELFF
14	TRBV6-1	CAISKDGGNTEAFF
12	TRBV28	CASSKLRGEAFF
15	TRBV19	CASSADRGLVQPQHF
19	TRBV2	CASRGTSGTNPKLTDTQYF
13	TRBV7-8	CASSLAVGNEQFF
14	TRBV10-3	CAIGEDTTNQPQHF
13	TRBV30	CAWSVGVPDTQYF
20	TRBV19	CASSTKGQYRTSGSLREQFF
16	TRBV29-1	CSVAYRGSSLVTEAFF
15	TRBV6-1	CASSEGIGGSYEQYF
14	TRBV29-1	CSVLLAGGRETQYF
16	TRBV10-3	CAISQTGTRNTGELFF
16	TRBV7-3	CASSFIRREQGNEQFF
14	TRBV15	CATSSTGWLVAAFF
16	TRBV7-9	CASSPAGRATVHEQYF
16	TRBV7-3	CASSFFSTSGANVLTF
13	TRBV27	CASSLWSQETQYF
14	TRBV5-6	CASSLDRGQGGYTF
16	TRBV27	CASSSTGTAYNSPLHF
15	TRBV3-1	CASSHPSGSRYEQFF
14	TRBV5-8	CASSLFLLSDPPFF
14	TRBV30	CAWSRNRARAEAFF
15	TRBV4-3	CASSRGNQPTGELFF
15	TRBV20-1	CSARDMNSLNYGYTF
15	TRBV2	CASSEGWTSGFEQYF
15	TRBV3-1	CASSRDRGRNTEAFF
16	TRBV24-1	CATSDGGLGGYNEQFF
12	TRBV2	CASRDRDQTQYF
15	TRBV19	CASSIGVAMNTEAFF
13	TRBV11-2	CASSPITAYEQYF
12	TRBV28	CASSFNTFEQYF
15	TRBV6-1	CASSPRTAPSEKLFF
15	TRBV9	CASSVATSGPYEQYF
14	TRBV28	CASRGDDIPYEQYF
15	TRBV5-5	CASSLVEGDSTEAFF
16	TRBV27	CASSLWPGTANTEAFF
13	TRBV20-1	CSARLAGVGELFF
14	TRBV28	CASSLWGAEETQYF